This entry is about one T cell receptor beta chain. The table came from immunoSEQ multiplex PCR; TCRdb's copy has only in-frame clones and leaves some out. The sample holds around 20,000 clones, 65% to 90% seen once. The sample is drawn from a study of OX40 agonist ivuxolimab in advanced cancers. In the study overall: Ivuxolimab, an agonistic anti-OX40 (CD134) antibody, was given to patients. Previous treatment with anti-PD-1, anti-PD-L1 or anti-CTLA-4 therapy was allowed; 40% had received some. Three patients had partial responses: one hepatocellular carcinoma, two cutaneous melanoma.

The germline gives CDR1 KGHSH, CDR2 LQKENI. V dropped 3 bases and J dropped 2; count of bases not matched to a gene: 12. The CDR3 totals 19 residues. Patients were ruled out by autoimmune disease history or systemic immunosuppression. The material sequenced was CD4+ or CD8+ T cells sorted from blood, taken in a trial of the OX40 agonist ivuxolimab. The chain links TRBV18 to TRBJ1-6, with TRBD1 identical over 8 bases. This clonotype was obtained from an adult with an advanced solid tumor such as melanoma, head and neck, liver or kidney cancer. The CDR3 DNA sequence: TGTGCCAGCTCACCCCGGCCCCGACAGGGGCCGACCTATAATTCACCCCTCCACTTT. It is translated as CASSPRPRQGPTYNSPLHF.